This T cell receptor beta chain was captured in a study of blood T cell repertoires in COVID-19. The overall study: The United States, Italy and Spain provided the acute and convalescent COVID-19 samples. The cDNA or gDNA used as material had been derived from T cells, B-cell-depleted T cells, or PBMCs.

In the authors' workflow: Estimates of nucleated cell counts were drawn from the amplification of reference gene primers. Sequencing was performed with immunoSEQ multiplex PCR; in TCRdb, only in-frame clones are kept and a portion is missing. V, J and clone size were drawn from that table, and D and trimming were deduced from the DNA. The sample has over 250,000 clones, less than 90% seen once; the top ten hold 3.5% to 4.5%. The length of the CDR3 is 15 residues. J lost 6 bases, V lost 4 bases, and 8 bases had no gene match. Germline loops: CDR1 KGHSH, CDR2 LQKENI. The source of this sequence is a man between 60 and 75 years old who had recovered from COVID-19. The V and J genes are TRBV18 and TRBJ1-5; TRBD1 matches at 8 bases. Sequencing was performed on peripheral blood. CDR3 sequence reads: CASSRHRGESQPQHF. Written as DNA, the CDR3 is TGTGCCAGCTCACGTCACAGGGGGGAGAGTCAGCCCCAGCATTTT.